These T cell receptor beta chains were read from a single sample in a study of T cells in Graves' hyperthyroidism and ophthalmopathy. TCRdb re-derived calls from the multiplex PCR reads in MiXCR, one entry per CDR3 protein. The sample has hundreds of thousands of distinct CDR3 sequences, 13% to 15% seen once; the top ten hold 10%. Sequencing was done on a sample of blood. The receptors come from a woman aged 18 to 35 with Graves' hyperthyroidism. The CDR3 runs from the conserved cysteine through the conserved F or W. Fields, in order: J gene, V gene, clone size, CDR3 protein. The size entry is marked missing in some rows and otherwise reads once, few, many or a size class.

TRBJ2-5 | TRBV27 | many | CASTDGGETQYF
TRBJ1-5 | TRBV7-8 | many | CASSLAIRVGAGQPQHF
TRBJ2-1 | TRBV20-1 | - | CSARWISSYNEQFF
TRBJ1-3 | TRBV12-3/TRBV12-4 | few | CASNSGNTIYF
TRBJ2-7 | TRBV10-3 | many | CAISEPGSPSYEQYF
TRBJ2-3 | TRBV20-1 | many | CSARETSGYTDTQYF
TRBJ2-1 | TRBV24-1 | - | CATEGLNEQFF
TRBJ2-3 | TRBV7-3 | few | CASSVHGTSGGGDTQYF
TRBJ1-6 | TRBV18 | many | CASSPPTGHNSPLHF
TRBJ2-1 | TRBV7-8 | many | CASSPDPAGWGDEQFF
TRBJ1-1 | TRBV30 | many | CAWSPMVEAFF